A single sample gave rise to the 7 T cell receptor beta chains below, sequenced in a study of PD-1 blockade in classical Hodgkin lymphoma. All patients relapsed after autologous stem cell transplantation, and brentuximab vedotin exposure varied. TCRdb keeps only in-frame clones here, not all; method: immunoSEQ multiplex PCR. The sample holds approximately 99,000 clones, roughly four fifths seen once. Sequencing was performed on peripheral blood mononuclear cells (PBMCs), taken before the second cycle of nivolumab. The receptors were sampled from a human donor with classical Hodgkin lymphoma.

The chain uses TRBV10-2 and TRBJ2-7; 7 bases match TRBD2. The CDR3 consists of 12 residues. Trimming at V came to 6 bases and at J to 4 bases, leaving 3 bases not matched to a gene. Germline-derived CDR1 and CDR2 are WSHSY and SAAADI. CDR3 DNA: TGCGCCAGCAGAGGACTAGGATACGAGCAGTACTTC. It codes for CASRGLGYEQYF.

The chain uses TRBV10-2 and TRBJ1-1; D unresolved. Trimming stripped 7 bases from V and 4 bases from J, with 13 bases between. CDR1 is WSHSY, CDR2 SAAADI, per germline. This CDR3 has 13 residues. CDR3 coding DNA: TGCGCCAGCATGTCCGTTTGGGGCACTGAAGCTTTCTTT. It translates to CASMSVWGTEAFF.

The V call is TRBV5-8, the J call TRBJ2-1, with a weak D call TRBD1 (6 bases). V was cut by 5 bases and J by 7 bases, with 19 bases left in between. This CDR3 has 15 amino acids. Germline V CDR1 and CDR2: SGHTS, YDEGEE. In nucleotides, the CDR3 is TGTGCCAGCAGTTTCGCAGGGGTCCCGGTGAATGAGCAGTTCTTC. Its translation: CASSFAGVPVNEQFF.

The gene calls are TRBV10-2 and TRBJ2-7; maybe TRBD1 (5 bases). V was pared by 6 bases and J by 4 bases, with 13 bases between. There are 13 residues in the CDR3. Germline CDR1 WSHSY, CDR2 SAAADI. CDR3 DNA: TGCGCCAGCAGGTCGGGCAGGGAATACGAGCAGTACTTC. Encoded protein: CASRSGREYEQYF.

V and J are TRBV10-3 and TRBJ2-5, with TRBD2 identical over 14 bases. CDR3 length equals 14 residues. The germline gives CDR1 ENHRY, CDR2 SYGVKD. Trimming cost V 6 bases and J 5 bases; bases outside gene matches: 2. The CDR3 reads CAISRTSGGETQYF. The CDR3 coding sequence is TGTGCCATCAGCCGGACTAGCGGGGGGGAGACCCAGTACTTC.

The count of this clone is one. This chain joins TRBV18 and TRBJ2-1, with TRBD2 identical over 8 bases. J was trimmed by 5 bases and V by 3 bases; bases with no gene match: 6. The CDR3 contains 15 residues. From germline, CDR1 is KGHSH and CDR2 LQKENI. Here the CDR3 DNA reads TGTGCCAGCTCACCGCTACTAGCGGACAACAATGAGCAGTTCTTC. It specifies CASSPLLADNNEQFF.

This chain links TRBV7-9 with TRBJ1-2, with a tentative D call TRBD1 (6 bases). V was pared by 0 bases and J by 5 bases, with 13 bases between. The CDR3 totals 15 residues. Germline V gene sequence: CDR1 SEHNR, CDR2 FQNEAQ (reference sequence). CDR3 in DNA: TGTGCCAGCAGCTTAGCTCTGACAGGTCTTTATGGCTACACCTTC. This codes for CASSLALTGLYGYTF.